The clone carrying this TCR beta chain was seen only once. Its antigen is as yet unknown. This table comes from immunoSEQ multiplex PCR, and its TCRdb copy is limited to in-frame clones, with some not included. The table shows approximately 71,000 clones, with approximately 94% occurring only once. Trimming stripped 4 bases from V and 2 bases from J, with 17 bases between. The germline CDR1 and CDR2 sequences are SNHLY and FYNNEI. There are 17 residues in the CDR3. These data originate in a study of cytomegalovirus exposure and HLA in healthy donors. Study-level information: It was reported in a later analysis that the same platform had been used for the approximately 110 validation repertoires as for the 550 to 700 first-cohort repertoires. General observations from the study: The authors listed roughly 150 TCR beta chains as cytomegalovirus-associated. The classifier reportedly diagnosed cytomegalovirus status with high sensitivity and specificity. Clusters of TCRs from the first cohort tended to co-occur in the approximately 130 validation repertoires (as a later analysis found).

Sequenced material: PBMCs. This TCR was recovered from a woman between 18 and 29 years old in good health and CMV-seronegative. J is TRBJ2-2 and V is TRBV2; D possibly corresponds to TRBD2 (6 bases). CDR3 sequence reads: CASSAGGGDLNTGELFF. In DNA, the CDR3 is TGTGCCAGCAGTGCAGGAGGAGGGGACTTAAACACCGGGGAGCTGTTTTTT. Full variable domain (missing parts from reference TRBV2 and TRBJ2-2): EPEVTQTPSHQVTQMGQEVILRCVPISNHLYFYWYRQILGQKVEFLVSFYNNEISEKSEIFDDQFSVERPDGSNFTLKIRSTKLEDSAMYFCASSAGGGDLNTGELFFGEGSRLTVL.